This TCR beta chain appears in the sequencing data of a study of blood T cell repertoires in COVID-19. V shed 5 bases, J shed 2 bases, and the junction held 6 bases outside the gene matches. This CDR3 contains 15 residues. Per germline, CDR1 SGHVS and CDR2 FQNEAQ. Measured with immunoSEQ multiplex PCR; TCRdb has only the in-frame clones, and not every one. This repertoire shows 250,000 to 300,000 clones, over 75% found once; its top ten account for around 1.1%. Everyone who took part was about 18 to 89 years old, and they came from about two dozen US areas. The chain links TRBV7-8 to TRBJ2-7; 10 positions match TRBD1. Sequenced: PBMCs or T cells enriched from blood (not recorded which). The TCR was taken from a young woman who had recovered from COVID-19. This CDR3 is CASSQGDRGPYEQYF. CDR3 sequence (DNA): TGTGCCAGCAGCCAAGGTGACAGGGGGCCCTACGAGCAGTACTTC. The variable domain in full, completed from reference TRBV7-8 and TRBJ2-7, reads GAGVSQSPRYKVAKRGQDVALRCDPISGHVSLFWYQQALGQGPEFLTYFQNEAQLDKSGLPSDRFFAERPEGSVSTLKIQRTQQEDSAVYLCASSQGDRGPYEQYFGPGTRLTVT.